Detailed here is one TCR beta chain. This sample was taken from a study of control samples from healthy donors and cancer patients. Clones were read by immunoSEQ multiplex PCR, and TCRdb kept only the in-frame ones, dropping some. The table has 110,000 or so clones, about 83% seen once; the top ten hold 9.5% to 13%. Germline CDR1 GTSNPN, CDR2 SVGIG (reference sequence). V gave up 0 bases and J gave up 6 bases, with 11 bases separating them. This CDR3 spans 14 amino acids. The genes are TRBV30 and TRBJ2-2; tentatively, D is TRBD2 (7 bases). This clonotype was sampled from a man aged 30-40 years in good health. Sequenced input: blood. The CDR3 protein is CAWSVRGGAGELFF. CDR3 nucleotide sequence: TGTGCCTGGAGTGTAAGAGGGGGGGCCGGGGAGCTGTTTTTT.